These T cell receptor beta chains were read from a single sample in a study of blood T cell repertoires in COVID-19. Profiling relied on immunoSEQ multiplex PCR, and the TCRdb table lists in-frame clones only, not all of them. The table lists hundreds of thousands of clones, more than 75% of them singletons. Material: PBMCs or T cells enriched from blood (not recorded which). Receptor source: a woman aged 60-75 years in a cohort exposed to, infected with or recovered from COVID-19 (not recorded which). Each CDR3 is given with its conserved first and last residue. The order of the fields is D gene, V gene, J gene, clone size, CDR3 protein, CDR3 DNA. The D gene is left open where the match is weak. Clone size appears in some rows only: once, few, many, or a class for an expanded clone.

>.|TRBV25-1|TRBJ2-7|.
CASSIVGGLYEQYF
TGTGCCAGCAGCATTGTTGGAGGACTCTACGAGCAGTACTTC
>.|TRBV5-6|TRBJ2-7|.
CASSSRGLNEQYF
TGTGCCAGCAGCTCGAGGGGACTTAACGAGCAGTACTTC
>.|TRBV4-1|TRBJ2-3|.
CASSQGQWAGTQYF
TGCGCCAGCAGCCAAGGTCAATGGGCGGGGACGCAGTATTTT
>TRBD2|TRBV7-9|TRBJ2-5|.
CASSSGLAGEWRETQYF
TGTGCCAGCAGCTCTGGACTAGCGGGAGAGTGGAGGGAGACCCAGTACTTC
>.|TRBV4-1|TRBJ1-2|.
CASSQGGGPYGYTF
TGCGCCAGCAGCCAAGGGGGAGGGCCCTATGGCTACACCTTC
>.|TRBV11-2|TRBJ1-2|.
CASSPTNSGVAGYTF
TGTGCCAGCAGTCCGACCAATTCGGGAGTAGCTGGCTACACCTTC
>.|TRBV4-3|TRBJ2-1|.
CASSQDLRGSYNEQFF
TGCGCCAGCAGCCAAGATTTGCGGGGCTCCTACAATGAGCAGTTCTTC
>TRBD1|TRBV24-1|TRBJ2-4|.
CATSDTGVADIQYF
TGTGCCACCAGTGATACAGGGGTGGCGGACATTCAGTACTTC
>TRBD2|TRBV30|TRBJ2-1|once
CAWSLRGVEQFF
TGTGCCTGGAGCCTCCGGGGGGTTGAGCAGTTCTTC
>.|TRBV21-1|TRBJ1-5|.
CASRGHFSNQPQHF
TGTGCCAGCAGGGGACACTTTAGCAATCAGCCCCAGCATTTT
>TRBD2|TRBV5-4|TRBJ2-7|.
CASSSLARSYEQYF
TGTGCCAGCAGCTCACTAGCGAGGTCCTACGAGCAGTACTTC
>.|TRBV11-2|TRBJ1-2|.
CASSSVYGYTF
TGTGCCAGCAGCTCCGTCTATGGCTACACCTTC
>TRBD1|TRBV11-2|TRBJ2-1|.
CASSLMLGQDNEQFF
TGTGCCAGCAGCTTAATGCTGGGACAGGACAATGAGCAGTTCTTC
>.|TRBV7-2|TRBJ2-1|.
CASSLSAGGFARNEQFF
TGTGCCAGCAGCTTATCGGCGGGCGGCTTCGCGAGGAATGAGCAGTTCTTC
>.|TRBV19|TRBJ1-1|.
CASSIARGLNTEAFF
TGTGCCAGTAGTATAGCCAGGGGATTGAACACTGAAGCTTTCTTT
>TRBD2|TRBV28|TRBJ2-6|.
CASSFGGSGANVLTF
TGTGCCAGCAGTTTCGGGGGGTCTGGGGCCAACGTCCTGACTTTC